Below, 18 T cell receptor beta chains from the same sample are listed, as sequenced in a study of spatial heterogeneity in lung cancer. These TCRs are of unknown antigen specificity. Study findings and constraints: Counts that tracked tumor mutation counts were those of expanded intratumoral alpha and beta TCRs.

One entry per CDR3 protein, called by TCRdb with MiXCR from the 5' RACE reads. This sample has fewer than 3,000 distinct CDR3 sequences, with approximately 49% found just once. The time point is: sample taken at primary tumor resection. Material: lung tumor tissue, obtained at surgery. These receptor sequences come from a male donor with early-stage non-small cell lung cancer.

By sample share, this clonotype is medium-sized (0.01 to 0.1%). This chain connects TRBV28 to TRBJ1-5; 11 positions match TRBD1. CDR3 length: 17 residues. Germline CDR1 reads MDHEN; CDR2 reads SYDVKM. Trimming took 4 bases from V and 0 from J; bases not matched to a gene: 5. CDR3 coding DNA: TGTGCCAGCAGTTGGACAGGGGGCCTTTATAGCAATCAGCCCCAGCATTTT. Its translation: CASSWTGGLYSNQPQHF.

A word on this clonotype: A junction end diverges from the germline sequence, so it may reflect a read error. The V gene is TRBV4-1, the J gene TRBJ2-1, with D unresolved. The germline V gene has CDR1 MGHRA and CDR2 YSYEKL. The CDR3 has 10 amino acids. Here the CDR3 reads CASSYTEQFF. As DNA, the CDR3 is TGCGCCAGCAGCTACACTGAGCAGTTCTTC.

This clonotype appeared once. J is TRBJ2-1 and V is TRBV28; no clear D gene. CDR3 length: 10 residues. Looked up from germline, CDR1 is MDHEN and CDR2 is SYDVKM. V was shortened by 5 bases and J by 10 bases, with 6 bases between the two germline ends. The CDR3 protein is CASSRVEQFF. In DNA form, the CDR3 reads TGTGCCAGCAGTCGGGTAGAGCAGTTCTTC.

This chain uses TRBV7-3 with TRBJ2-3, with D possibly called TRBD1 or TRBD2 (6 bases each). The V and J ends lost 1 base and 5 bases respectively, with 10 bases between them. Germline V lookup: CDR1 SGHTA, CDR2 FQGTGA. This CDR3 has 14 amino acids. Here the CDR3 reads CASSLNGGQDTQYF. DNA for the CDR3: TGTGCCAGCAGCTTAAATGGGGGGCAAGATACGCAGTATTTT.

This clonotype is classed as medium-sized. This chain connects TRBV10-2 to TRBJ2-7; 7 nucleotides agree with TRBD1. Per germline, CDR1 WSHSY and CDR2 SAAADI. CDR3 size: 13 residues. The V gene end was trimmed by 4 bases and the J gene end by 3 bases; junction bases not matched to a gene: 3. The CDR3 here is CASSGQGVYEQYF. The CDR3, as DNA: TGCGCCAGCAGTGGTCAGGGGGTCTACGAGCAGTACTTC.

This sequence joins TRBV3-1 and TRBJ2-1; D unclear. CDR3 length: 14 residues. V gave up 0 bases and J gave up 4 bases, with 7 bases separating them. Germline CDR1 is LGHDT and CDR2 is YNNKEL (reference sequence). The CDR3 DNA sequence: TGTGCCAGCAGCCAAGATCACCGATACAATGAGCAGTTCTTC. As protein: CASSQDHRYNEQFF.

V usage is TRBV28 and J usage is TRBJ2-3; 8 nucleotides align to TRBD2. Looked up from germline, CDR1 is MDHEN and CDR2 is SYDVKM. V dropped 6 bases and J dropped 5; count of bases not matched to a gene: 16. CDR3 length equals 17 residues. The CDR3 region is CASSPTKAGAGKDTQYF. CDR3 DNA sequence: TGTGCCAGCAGCCCTACAAAAGCGGGAGCGGGTAAAGATACGCAGTATTTT.

CDR3 nucleotide sequence: TGTGCCAGCAGCGCAGGGACTAGCGGTGATACGCAGTATTTT. This translates into CASSAGTSGDTQYF. The chain is built from TRBV7-9 and TRBJ2-3; 11 bases are shared with TRBD2. This CDR3 is built from 14 residues. The trim removed 5 bases at V and 6 bases at J, leaving 4 bases unmatched. Looked up from germline, CDR1 is SEHNR and CDR2 is FQNEAQ (reference sequence).

The chain is built from TRBV7-2 and TRBJ2-5, with D perhaps TRBD2 (5 bases). The V end lost 2 bases, the J end lost 5 bases, and 12 bases lay between the germline ends. CDR3 length: 14 residues. CDR1 is SGHTA, CDR2 FQGNSA, per germline. The CDR3 DNA follows: TGTGCCAGCAGCTTAAGTAGACGAGGGGAGACCCAGTACTTC. Translation gives CASSLSRRGETQYF.

The rearrangement uses TRBV4-1 and TRBJ2-5, with D perhaps TRBD1 (6 bases). This CDR3 is 18 amino acids long. Trimming cost V 2 bases and J 4 bases, with 23 bases left between them. Per germline, CDR1 MGHRA and CDR2 YSYEKL. Here the CDR3 DNA reads TGCGCCAGCAGCCAAATTTATGGGGTCAGGGGTGGACCAGAGACCCAGTACTTC. Its translation: CASSQIYGVRGGPETQYF.

This clonotype was seen more than once but under ten times. The rearrangement uses TRBV6-1 and TRBJ2-5, with 11 positions matching TRBD2. The CDR3 spans 17 residues. With V trimmed by 8 bases and J by 2 bases, 13 bases remained unmatched. The germline CDR1 and CDR2 sequences are MNHNS and SASEGT. The CDR3 loop is CASSPPPRLAGQETQYF. CDR3 DNA sequence: TGTGCCAGCTCTCCACCCCCAAGACTAGCGGGGCAAGAGACCCAGTACTTC.

The J gene is TRBJ2-1, the V gene TRBV7-2, with TRBD2 as a possible D gene (5 bases). V was cut by 4 bases and J by 7 bases, with 11 bases left in between. CDR1 is SGHTA and CDR2 is FQGNSA in the germline V gene. This CDR3 region has 13 residues. The CDR3: CASSSRTGNEQFF. Written as DNA, the CDR3 is TGTGCCAGCAGCTCCCGGACTGGTAATGAGCAGTTCTTC. Supplemented by reference TRBV7-2 and TRBJ2-1, the full variable domain reads GAGVSQSPSNKVTEKGKDVELRCDPISGHTALYWYRQSLGQGLEFLIYFQGNSAPDKSGLPSDRFSAERTGGSVSTLTIQRTQQEDSAVYLCASSSRTGNEQFFGPGTRLTVL.

The V and J genes are TRBV2 and TRBJ2-2; 10 positions match TRBD2. V lost 6 bases to trimming and J lost 1 base; unmatched junction nucleotides: 5. The length of the CDR3 is 16 residues. From germline, CDR1 is SNHLY and CDR2 FYNNEI. The CDR3 region is CASRSRTSGNTGELFF. CDR3 nucleotides: TGTGCCAGCAGATCCCGGACTAGCGGGAACACCGGGGAGCTGTTTTTT.

This clonotype showed up just a few times. The chain carries TRBV7-9 and TRBJ2-7, with 7 bases that match TRBD2. Germline V CDR1 and CDR2: SEHNR, FQNEAQ (reference sequence). V was pared by 5 bases and J by 2 bases, with 6 bases of the junction left unmatched. The CDR3 contains 14 residues. As DNA, the CDR3 is TGTGCCAGCAGCGGGGGACTAACCCCCTACGAGCAGTACTTC. It is translated as CASSGGLTPYEQYF.

This sequence joins TRBV6-6 and TRBJ2-6; D ambiguous. V was shortened by 4 bases and J by 0 bases, with 7 bases between the two germline ends. The CDR3 length is 15 residues. Germline V gives CDR1 MNHNY, CDR2 SVGAGI (reference sequence). The CDR3, as DNA: TGTGCCAGCAGTTTCGTCCTCTCTGGGGCCAACGTCCTGACTTTC. As protein: CASSFVLSGANVLTF.

This clonotype showed up just a few times. The J gene is TRBJ2-7, the V gene TRBV6-2 or TRBV6-3; D not resolved. The V end lost 5 bases, the J end lost 7 bases, and 15 bases lay between the germline ends. Germline V gene lookup returns CDR1 MNHEY and CDR2 SVGEGT. The CDR3 is 13 amino acids. The CDR3 spells CASSKEAHGEQYF. CDR3 nucleotides: TGTGCCAGCAGTAAAGAGGCCCACGGGGAGCAGTACTTC.

This chain connects TRBV10-3 to TRBJ2-7; unclear D gene. V was cut by 4 bases and J by 2 bases, with 9 bases left in between. The CDR3 covers 13 residues. Germline V lookup: CDR1 ENHRY, CDR2 SYGVKD. The CDR3 nucleotides are TGTGCCATCAGTGTCGCCCAAACCTACGAGCAGTACGTC. As protein: CAISVAQTYEQYV.

This clonotype is deemed medium-sized. J is TRBJ2-3 and V is TRBV29-1; 11 bases agree with TRBD1. Germline V lookup: CDR1 SQVTM, CDR2 ANQGSEA. Trimming cost V 3 bases and J 4 bases; bases outside gene matches: 6. The CDR3 runs 15 residues. The CDR3, as DNA: TGCAGCGTTGATGGGACAGGGGGTCCCGCAGATACGCAGTATTTT. It encodes CSVDGTGGPADTQYF.